The clone carrying this TCR beta chain appeared a few times. What it binds is unknown. Time point specified: newly diagnosed GD, antithyroid drugs for less than 3 months. The TCR library used RNA extracted from PBMCs. Through Arm-PCR of CDR3 regions and iRepertoire HTBI primers, TCR beta libraries were built. TCRdb used MiXCR to reprocess the multiplex PCR reads, holding one entry per CDR3 protein. The sample yields 350,000 to 450,000 distinct CDR3 sequences, 14% to 15% seen once. The data stem from a study of regulatory T cells in long-lasting Graves disease. Findings of the study overall: Public clonotype sharing was higher in persistent than newly diagnosed patients. Repertoires from persistent disease leaned toward TRBV28, TRBJ1-2 and TRBJ2-5.

Germline trimming cut 0 bases from V and 1 base from J; bases unmatched to any gene: 2. Germline CDR1 reads DFQATT; CDR2 reads SNEGSKA (reference sequence). There are 14 residues in the CDR3. These data are also associated with another study on T cells in Graves' hyperthyroidism and ophthalmopathy.

The sequences come from peripheral blood mononuclear cells (PBMCs), collected at new diagnosis, from a patient treated with antithyroid drugs. This TCR was recovered from a woman aged 35 to 49 with Graves disease. The V call is TRBV20-1, the J call TRBJ1-1, with 7 bases aligning to TRBD1. Written as DNA, the CDR3 is TGCAGTGCTAGAGACGGGACAGAGAACACTGAAGCTTTCTTT. It translates to CSARDGTENTEAFF.